The 10 T cell receptor beta chains given below trace back to one sample, sequenced in a study of PD-L1 blockade in urothelial cancer. Time point: peripheral blood 6 weeks after treatment start. Produced via immunoSEQ multiplex PCR; TCRdb's table is partial and in-frame only. The table has about 36,000 clones, about four fifths seen once. Material: PBMCs, obtained around atezolizumab (anti-PD-L1) treatment. The receptors were sampled from a man between 40 and 49 years old with urothelial cancer.

In this sample, this clone turned up a few times. The chain joins TRBV4-2 to TRBJ1-1, with D hard to call. Germline CDR1 is LGHNA and CDR2 is YNFKEQ. This CDR3 comprises 14 residues. The V end was cut by 2 bases, the J end by 5 bases, with 12 bases between. In DNA form, the CDR3 reads TGTGCCAGCAGCCAACCAGTTTGGAGGACTGAAGCTTTCTTT. Translated, it gives CASSQPVWRTEAFF.

This chain connects TRBV7-8 to TRBJ2-3; 11 nucleotides align to TRBD2. Unmatched junction bases numbered 4, after V lost 5 bases and J lost 6 bases. The CDR3 is made up of 14 amino acids. In germline, CDR1 is SGHVS, CDR2 FQNEAQ. DNA for the CDR3: TGTGCCAGCAGCCCCAGACTAGCGGGGGATACGCAGTATTTT. Translation: CASSPRLAGDTQYF.

The chain uses TRBV30 and TRBJ2-7, with D hard to call. The V gene lost 0 bases and the J gene lost 5 bases, with 14 bases spanning the gap. The CDR3 is made up of 14 amino acids. Germline V CDR1 and CDR2: GTSNPN, SVGIG (reference sequence). CDR3 amino acids: CAWSVQSGRNEQYF. The CDR3 nucleotides read TGTGCCTGGAGTGTACAGAGTGGTAGAAACGAGCAGTACTTC.

This clone appeared once. The V gene is TRBV7-3, the J gene TRBJ1-5; no clear D gene. CDR3 length: 15 residues. Per germline, CDR1 SGHTA and CDR2 FQGTGA. Trimming took 4 bases from V and 0 from J, leaving 10 bases between them. The CDR3 DNA follows: TGTGCCAGCAGCTCAGGTCCGTATAGCAATCAGCCCCAGCATTTT. It codes for CASSSGPYSNQPQHF. Looking up the rest from reference TRBV7-3 and TRBJ1-5 gives the full variable domain: GAGVSQTPSNKVTEKGKYVELRCDPISGHTALYWYRQSLGQGPEFLIYFQGTGAADDSGLPNDRFFAVRPEGSVSTLKIQRTERGDSAVYLCASSSGPYSNQPQHFGDGTRLSIL.

This clone was seen just once. The chain joins TRBV5-4 to TRBJ2-5, with D perhaps matching TRBD1 (6 bases). Per the germline V gene, CDR1 is SGHNT and CDR2 is YYREEE (reference sequence). The CDR3 is 13 amino acids. V lost 4 bases and J 3 bases, leaving 10 bases between the germline ends. The CDR3 bases are TGTGCCAGCAGCCAAGGGGGAAAAGAGACCCAGTACTTC. It translates to CASSQGGKETQYF.

This sequence joins TRBV7-9 and TRBJ1-1, with D perhaps TRBD1 (6 bases). Trimming left V 5 bases short and J 0 bases short, with 13 bases between. This CDR3 comprises 15 residues. CDR1 and CDR2 from the germline V gene are SEHNR and FQNEAQ (reference sequence). The CDR3 loop reads CASSLMTGMNTEAFF. The CDR3 bases are TGTGCCAGCAGCCTAATGACAGGAATGAACACTGAAGCTTTCTTT.

The chain carries TRBV4-2 and TRBJ2-7; D perhaps matches TRBD1 (6 bases). The CDR3 covers 15 residues. Germline V CDR1 and CDR2: LGHNA, YNFKEQ. V lost 1 base and J 4 bases, leaving 14 bases between the germline ends. CDR3 amino acids: CASSQGGRQGYEQYF. The DNA of the CDR3 is TGTGCCAGCAGCCAAGGGGGTAGGCAGGGGTACGAGCAGTACTTC.

V usage is TRBV28 and J usage is TRBJ2-5; D is unresolved. This CDR3 has 14 amino acids. From germline, CDR1 is MDHEN and CDR2 SYDVKM. V lost 2 bases to trimming and J lost 0 bases, with 7 bases between them. The CDR3 reads CASSLEMYQETQYF. The CDR3 region has the DNA TGTGCCAGCAGTTTAGAGATGTACCAAGAGACCCAGTACTTC.

In its sample, this clone ranks as medium-sized. The rearrangement joins TRBV27 to TRBJ2-3; no clear D. Germline CDR1 is MNHEY and CDR2 is SMNVEV (reference sequence). This CDR3 spans 15 amino acids. Trimming cost V 5 bases and J 2 bases, with 14 bases left between them. In nucleotides, the CDR3 is TGTGCCAGCAGTCCTTCGACTGCCTCCACAGATACGCAGTATTTT. Amino acid sequence: CASSPSTASTDTQYF.

The chain employs TRBV27 and TRBJ2-7; 7 bases match TRBD1. With 0 bases clipped from V and 2 bases from J, the junction kept 4 bases outside the gene matches. This CDR3 spans 15 amino acids. Germline loops: CDR1 MNHEY, CDR2 SMNVEV (reference sequence). The CDR3 loop is CASSLSPGQTYEQYF. The CDR3 nucleotides read TGTGCCAGCAGTTTATCGCCGGGACAGACCTACGAGCAGTACTTC.